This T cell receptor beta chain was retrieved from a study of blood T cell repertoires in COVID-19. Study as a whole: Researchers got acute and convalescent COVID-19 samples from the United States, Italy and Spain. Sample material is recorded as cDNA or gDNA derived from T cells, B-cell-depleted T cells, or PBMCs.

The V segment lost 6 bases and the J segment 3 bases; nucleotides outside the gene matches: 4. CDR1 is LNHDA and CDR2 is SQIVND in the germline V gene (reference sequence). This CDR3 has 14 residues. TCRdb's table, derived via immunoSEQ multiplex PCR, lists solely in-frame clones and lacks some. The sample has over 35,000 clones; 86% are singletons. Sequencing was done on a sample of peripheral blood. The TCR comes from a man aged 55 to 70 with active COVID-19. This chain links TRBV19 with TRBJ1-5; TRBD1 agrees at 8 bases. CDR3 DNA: TGTGCCAGTAGCAAGGGACAGGTCAATCAGCCCCAGCATTTT. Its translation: CASSKGQVNQPQHF.